This T cell receptor beta chain appears in the sequencing data of a study of T-cell reconstitution after alpha-beta-depleted transplantation in children. A TCRbeta library incorporating unique molecular identifiers was prepared. MiXCR, applied by TCRdb to the PCR reads, yields one record per CDR3 protein. There are about 500,000 distinct CDR3 sequences in the sample; approximately 32% occur only once, and under 3% lies in the top ten. The germline gives CDR1 MDHEN, CDR2 SYDVKM. The CDR3 is 14 residues long. V was cut by 6 bases and J by 7 bases, with 18 bases left in between. The sequence was collected from a human donor who donated a stem cell graft to a child with aplastic anemia. The V and J genes are TRBV28 and TRBJ1-1; D is ambiguous. The sequenced sample was PBMCs from the stem cell graft donor, obtained from the stem cell graft. The CDR3 coding sequence is TGTGCCAGCAGACCTGAACCTCGAATAGGTGAAGCTTTCTTT. It codes for CASRPEPRIGEAFF.